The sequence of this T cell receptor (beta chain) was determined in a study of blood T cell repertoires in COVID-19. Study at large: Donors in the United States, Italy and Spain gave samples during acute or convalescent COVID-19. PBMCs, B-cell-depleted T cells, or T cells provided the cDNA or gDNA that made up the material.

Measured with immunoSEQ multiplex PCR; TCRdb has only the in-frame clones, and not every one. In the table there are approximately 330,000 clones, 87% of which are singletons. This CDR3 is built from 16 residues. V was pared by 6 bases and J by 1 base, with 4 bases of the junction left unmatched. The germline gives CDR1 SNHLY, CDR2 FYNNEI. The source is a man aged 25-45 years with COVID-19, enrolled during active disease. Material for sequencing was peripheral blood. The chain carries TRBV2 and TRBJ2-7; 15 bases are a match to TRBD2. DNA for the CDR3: TGTGCCAGCAGAGGACTAGCGGGGGGGCTGTCCTACGAGCAGTACTTC. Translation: CASRGLAGGLSYEQYF.